The rows below give T cell receptor beta chains drawn from one sample of a study of T cells in pancreatic ductal adenocarcinoma. Sequencing used immunoSEQ multiplex PCR; TCRdb keeps in-frame clones, though not all of them. Of around 100,000 clones listed, about 96% are singletons. Sequencing was carried out using PBMCs. These receptors were taken from a human donor with pancreatic ductal adenocarcinoma. CDR3s include the opening cysteine and the closing phenylalanine or tryptophan. A D gene is named only where the DNA matches it firmly. Size is stated for part of the rows, as once, few or many counts, or as a class when the clone is expanded.

J gene,V gene,clone size,D gene,CDR3 protein,CDR3 DNA
TRBJ1-5,TRBV18,-,-,CASSPGQNQPQHF,TGTGCCAGCTCACCAGGACAGAATCAGCCCCAGCATTTT
TRBJ1-1,TRBV5-6,once,-,CASSRPTTEAFF,TGTGCCAGCAGCCGCCCGACTACTGAAGCTTTCTTT
TRBJ1-1,TRBV5-1,-,-,CASSLGRDTEAFF,TGCGCCAGCAGCTTGGGACGGGACACTGAAGCTTTCTTT
TRBJ2-5,TRBV5-1,-,-,CASSLGRTEETQYF,TGCGCCAGCAGCTTGGGGAGGACAGAGGAGACCCAGTACTTC
TRBJ2-7,TRBV4-1,once,TRBD1,CASSQPGQGYEQYF,TGCGCCAGCAGCCAACCGGGACAGGGTTACGAGCAGTACTTC
TRBJ2-5,TRBV5-4,once,-,CASSLGLMETQYF,TGTGCCAGCAGCTTAGGACTAATGGAGACCCAGTACTTC
TRBJ2-5,TRBV6-1,-,-,CASSELKQGWETQYF,TGTGCCAGCAGTGAGCTGAAACAGGGCTGGGAGACCCAGTACTTC
TRBJ2-7,TRBV12-5,-,TRBD1,CASSIGQGTGEQYF,TGTGCTAGCTCTATCGGACAGGGGACAGGCGAGCAGTACTTC
TRBJ1-1,TRBV5-1,-,-,CASSLLGGDTEAFF,TGCGCCAGCAGCTTGTTGGGGGGGGACACTGAAGCTTTCTTT
TRBJ2-3,TRBV6-6,-,-,CASEYTDTQYF,TGTGCCAGCGAGTACACAGATACGCAGTATTTT
TRBJ2-7,TRBV5-4,-,-,CASSFHGFYEQYF,TGTGCCAGCAGCTTTCACGGGTTCTACGAGCAGTACTTC
TRBJ2-7,TRBV4-1,-,-,CASSREDSSLGEQYF,TGCGCCAGCAGCCGAGAGGACAGCAGCTTGGGCGAGCAGTACTTC
TRBJ2-3,TRBV19,-,-,CASSIGASVTDTQYF,TGTGCCAGTAGTATAGGTGCGTCCGTAACAGATACGCAGTATTTT
TRBJ2-7,TRBV27,-,TRBD2,CASSLTSGRIEQYF,TGTGCCAGCAGCTTGACTAGCGGGAGAATCGAGCAGTACTTC